A selection of T cell receptor beta chains follows, all from one sample in a study of T cell changes during pregnancy in multiple sclerosis. Sequencing was performed with immunoSEQ multiplex PCR; in TCRdb, only in-frame clones are kept and a portion is missing. The sample consists of some 66,000 clones, over 75% of them appearing once. Sample: CD8+ T cells from peripheral blood mononuclear cells, taken before pregnancy. The receptors come from a female donor with multiple sclerosis, enrolled in a pregnancy study. CDR3s include the opening cysteine and the closing phenylalanine or tryptophan. A D gene is named only where the DNA matches it firmly. The size field is filled for only some rows; it gives once, few, many or a size class.

j_call: TRBJ2-7
v_call: TRBV15
d_call: TRBD1
clone_size: -
cdr3_nt: TGTGCCACCAGCAGATGGACAGGGAAGGAGGGCTCCTACGAGCAGTACTTC
cdr3_aa: CATSRWTGKEGSYEQYF

j_call: TRBJ2-3
v_call: TRBV7-9
d_call: TRBD1
clone_size: -
cdr3_nt: TGTGCCAGCAGGCCGGGACAGGGAGTTCCAAACCAAGATACGCAGTATTTT
cdr3_aa: CASRPGQGVPNQDTQYF

j_call: TRBJ2-7
v_call: TRBV14
d_call: -
clone_size: -
cdr3_nt: TGTGCCAGCAGCCAATACCCCCTAGTCAGGGAAGCCTACGAGCAGTACTTC
cdr3_aa: CASSQYPLVREAYEQYF

j_call: TRBJ2-3
v_call: TRBV25-1
d_call: -
clone_size: -
cdr3_nt: TGTGCCAGCAGTGAACAGAGCACAGATACGCAGTATTTT
cdr3_aa: CASSEQSTDTQYF

j_call: TRBJ2-5
v_call: TRBV18
d_call: TRBD2
clone_size: -
cdr3_nt: TGTGCCAGCTCACCGCAAGGACTAGCGCCGAGTATTAAAGAGACCCAGTACTTC
cdr3_aa: CASSPQGLAPSIKETQYF

j_call: TRBJ2-1
v_call: TRBV13
d_call: -
clone_size: -
cdr3_nt: TGTGCCAGCAGCACAGGGTCGGGGAATGAGCAGTTCTTC
cdr3_aa: CASSTGSGNEQFF

j_call: TRBJ2-2
v_call: TRBV13
d_call: TRBD1
clone_size: -
cdr3_nt: TGTGCCAGCAGCCCAGCAGGGGGCGCCCGCACCGGGGAGCTGTTTTTT
cdr3_aa: CASSPAGGARTGELFF

j_call: TRBJ1-2
v_call: TRBV6-1
d_call: TRBD1
clone_size: once
cdr3_nt: TGTGCCAGCAGTGGCCTAAGGGCAGGGGGGACGAACTATGGCTACACCTTC
cdr3_aa: CASSGLRAGGTNYGYTF

j_call: TRBJ1-5
v_call: TRBV27
d_call: -
clone_size: -
cdr3_nt: TGTGCCAGCAGTTTATCGGCCCTGAATCAGCCCCAGCATTTT
cdr3_aa: CASSLSALNQPQHF

j_call: TRBJ2-2
v_call: TRBV27
d_call: -
clone_size: -
cdr3_nt: TGTGCCAGCAGTAAACAGGTTGGCCTGATCGGGGAGCTGTTTTTT
cdr3_aa: CASSKQVGLIGELFF

j_call: TRBJ1-4
v_call: TRBV6-6
d_call: -
clone_size: -
cdr3_nt: TGTGCCAGCAGTTACTCGATAACAGCAACTAATGAAAAACTGTTTTTT
cdr3_aa: CASSYSITATNEKLFF

j_call: TRBJ2-1
v_call: TRBV19
d_call: -
clone_size: -
cdr3_nt: TGTGCCAGTAGCTCGACGGACTGGTCCTACAATGAGCAGTTCTTC
cdr3_aa: CASSSTDWSYNEQFF